The text below deals with one TCR beta chain. The data are from a study of blood T cell repertoires in COVID-19. Study-level information: Italy, Spain and the United States were the sources of the convalescent and acute COVID-19 samples.

Germline CDR1 SNHLY, CDR2 FYNNEI. Trimming shortened V by 7 bases and J by 8 bases, and 17 bases separated the two germline ends. The CDR3 covers 13 residues. The Seattle patients, enrolled during active infection, were followed longitudinally. In the study's own analysis: Nucleated cell counts were estimated from reference gene primer amplification. Method: immunoSEQ multiplex PCR; TCRdb's copy keeps in-frame clones and lacks some. D and trimming come from the DNA, and the V and J calls and clone size come from that table. The sample shows about 200,000 clones, 85% of them seen only once. The sequence was obtained from a man aged 60 to 75 with COVID-19, enrolled during active disease. The sequencing input was peripheral blood. The chain couples TRBV2 to TRBJ1-2, with a weak D call TRBD1 (6 bases). CDR3 in DNA: TGTGCCAGCACTCGGGGGGCCATTTACGGCTACACCTTC. It translates to CASTRGAIYGYTF.